The sequence of this TCR beta chain was determined in a study of cytomegalovirus exposure and HLA in healthy donors. Study overall: Prior work identified some 120 million unique TCR beta sequences in 150 million to 200 million T cells. Among the 300 to 500 donors who were genotyped, about 80% fell in the genetic ancestry cluster that is associated with self-reported Caucasian donors. Study results and limitations: Fewer N-insertions (relative to the approximately 700-donor mean) were reportedly seen in an Asian-associated ancestry cluster in a later analysis.

The germline gives CDR1 LGHNA, CDR2 YNFKEQ. The germline V and J ends were trimmed by 1 base and 6 bases, with 13 bases remaining between them. CDR3 length: 15 residues. 13 Jbeta primers and 60 Vbeta primers were used for the PCR. TCRdb keeps only in-frame clones here, not all; method: immunoSEQ multiplex PCR. The sample holds 150,000 or so clones; around 80% are singletons and the top ten take about 13%. With respect to this clone: Antigen: not known.

The TCR originated in a man aged 40-50 years in good health and CMV-seropositive. The specimen was PBMCs. The V gene is TRBV4-2, the J gene TRBJ1-5, with a possible D match to TRBD1 (5 bases). CDR3 sequence (DNA): TGTGCCAGCAGCCAAGGATTGGACGGGGGTCAGCCCCAGCATTTT. Its protein product is CASSQGLDGGQPQHF.